This entry features one T cell receptor (beta chain) sequence. Antigen specificity is unknown. It was with 60 Vbeta and 13 Jbeta primers that the PCR ran. TCRdb's copy holds only in-frame clones and misses some; the assay was immunoSEQ multiplex PCR. The sample holds around 170,000 clones, over 80% seen once. This specimen comes from a study of cytomegalovirus exposure and HLA in healthy donors. V was pared by 4 bases and J by 4 bases, with 17 bases between. This CDR3 is built from 15 residues. Per the germline V gene, CDR1 is SGHNT and CDR2 is YYREEE (reference sequence). Whole-study results and caveats: A later analysis found that most CMV-associated TCR beta chains appeared HLA-restricted. While the bulk of TCR sequences proved rare, some public TCRs turned up in many donors.

Sequencing used PBMCs. This clonotype was obtained from a man in his forties or fifties in good health and CMV-seropositive. J is TRBJ2-5 and V is TRBV5-4, with a tentative D call TRBD2 (7 bases). The CDR3 DNA reads as TGTGCCAGCAGCCTCCAACTAGGGGGGGGAGAGACCCAGTACTTC. Its protein is CASSLQLGGGETQYF.